The clone carrying this T cell receptor (beta chain) was counted a single time. The data were taken from a study of chemoradiotherapy in HPV16-positive cancers. Between the trimmed V and J ends, which lost 5 bases and 2 bases, there was a span of 14 bases. This CDR3 is 14 amino acids long. Germline V gene data show CDR1 as SQVTM and CDR2 as ANQGSEA. Generated by immunoSEQ multiplex PCR, the TCRdb table keeps only in-frame clones and is missing some. The sample includes around 33,000 clones, 86% of them seen just once. The rearrangement joins TRBV29-1 to TRBJ2-3, with D possibly being TRBD2 (6 bases). The sequence was collected from a human donor with HPV-associated anogenital cancer. The source was blood, collected from a patient who underwent chemoradiotherapy. CDR3 loop: CSVWGGTTTDTQYF. CDR3 nucleotide sequence: TGCAGCGTTTGGGGCGGGACCACCACAGATACGCAGTATTTT.